Listed below are T cell receptor beta chains from one sample, sequenced in a study of cytomegalovirus exposure and HLA in healthy donors. Profiling relied on immunoSEQ multiplex PCR, and the TCRdb table lists in-frame clones only, not all of them. The table lists around 35,000 clones, roughly 76% of them singletons. The material sequenced was PBMCs. The receptors derive from a woman aged 40-49 years in good health and CMV-seronegative. Both conserved end residues are part of each CDR3. D genes are given only for firm matches. Size values are once, few and many counts, or a class for expanded clones, and some rows have none.

abundance,j_gene,v_gene,d_gene,CDR3nt,CDR3aa
-,TRBJ1-5,TRBV15,-,TGTGCCACCAGCAGAGTAACGGCGGATAGCAATCAGCCCCAGCATTTT,CATSRVTADSNQPQHF
-,TRBJ2-6,TRBV6-4,-,TGTGCCAGCAGCGATGCATCGGCTGGGGCCAACGTCCTGACTTTC,CASSDASAGANVLTF
-,TRBJ2-2,TRBV7-9,TRBD2,TGTGCCAGCAGCTTAGCGGGGGGAGGGGCCGGGGAGCTGTTTTTT,CASSLAGGGAGELFF
-,TRBJ1-6,TRBV18,-,TGTGCCAGCTCACCACCCTCCAGGGCGGGATCACCCCTCCACTTT,CASSPPSRAGSPLHF
medium-sized,TRBJ1-2,TRBV6-1,TRBD1,TGTGCCAGCACGACAGGGAACTATGGCTACACCTTC,CASTTGNYGYTF
-,TRBJ2-5,TRBV28,TRBD1,TGTGCCAGCGGGAACAGGGGGCAAGAGACCCAGTACTTC,CASGNRGQETQYF
-,TRBJ1-2,TRBV6-4,TRBD1,TGTGCCAGCAGTGTTGGACAGGGTAGCTATGGCTACACCTTC,CASSVGQGSYGYTF
-,TRBJ1-2,TRBV7-9,-,TGTGCCAGCAGCCCTGGGACAACGACTAACTATGGCTACACCTTC,CASSPGTTTNYGYTF
-,TRBJ1-4,TRBV4-2,-,TGTGCCAGCAGCCAAGAGTGGGGCCGGGAAAAACTGTTTTTT,CASSQEWGREKLFF
-,TRBJ1-2,TRBV6-5,-,TGTGCCAGTCAAGAGTCCCAGGGGGGCTACACCTTC,CASQESQGGYTF
-,TRBJ1-4,TRBV4-3,TRBD1,TGCGCCAGCAGCCAAGAAATCCCGGGACAGGGAGTGGAAAAACTGTTTTTT,CASSQEIPGQGVEKLFF
once,TRBJ1-2,TRBV6-5,TRBD1,TGTGCCAGCAGCCGGACAGGGGGTGATAACTATGGCTACACCTTC,CASSRTGGDNYGYTF
-,TRBJ1-6,TRBV7-9,-,TGTGCCAGCAGCTTAGGTCAGGGGTTCTATAATTCACCCCTCCACTTT,CASSLGQGFYNSPLHF
-,TRBJ2-3,TRBV9,-,TGTGCCAGCAGCACGAAAATTCAGGGTTACACAGATACGCAGTATTTT,CASSTKIQGYTDTQYF
-,TRBJ2-3,TRBV6-6,TRBD2,TGTGCCAGCAGTTACGGGACTAGCTTCACAGATACGCAGTATTTT,CASSYGTSFTDTQYF
-,TRBJ1-1,TRBV7-2,-,TGTGCCAGCGGAAACAGGGATGGGAACACTGAAGCTTTCTTT,CASGNRDGNTEAFF
-,TRBJ1-3,TRBV18,TRBD1,TGTGCCAGCTCGGGACAGGACATATCTGGAAACACCATATATTTT,CASSGQDISGNTIYF
-,TRBJ1-1,TRBV28,TRBD1,TGTGCCAGCAGTTTTCCGACCACCTTAGACAGGGCTACTGAAGCTTTCTTT,CASSFPTTLDRATEAFF
few,TRBJ1-2,TRBV7-9,-,TGTGCCAGCAGCTTGGAACGATTACAGGCTAAGCCCCCCTATGGCTACACCTTC,CASSLERLQAKPPYGYTF
-,TRBJ2-3,TRBV5-1,-,TGCGCCAGCAGCCGGGACTCCACAGATACGCAGTATTTT,CASSRDSTDTQYF
-,TRBJ2-7,TRBV5-6,TRBD1,TGTGCCAGCAGCTTAAGACAGGGTGCCTACGAGCAGTACTTC,CASSLRQGAYEQYF
-,TRBJ1-2,TRBV9,-,TGTGCCAGCCGAAGCCCAAGCAACTATGGCTACACCTTC,CASRSPSNYGYTF
-,TRBJ1-1,TRBV7-2,TRBD1,TGTGCCAGCAGTTGGACAGGCCGGCGGGCTTTCTTT,CASSWTGRRAFF
-,TRBJ1-2,TRBV27,TRBD1,TGTGCCAGCAGGGACCCTATCCCGGGACAGGGAAACTATGGCTACACCTTT,CASRDPIPGQGNYGYTF
once,TRBJ2-1,TRBV27,-,TGTGCCAGCAGAACAATACAGGAGTTAAGGTGGGAGCAGTTCTTC,CASRTIQELRWEQFF
few,TRBJ1-2,TRBV18,TRBD1,TGTGCCAGCTCACCGGAGGGACAGGGATCTGGCTACACCTTC,CASSPEGQGSGYTF
-,TRBJ1-2,TRBV9,TRBD1,TGTGCCAGCAGCGTAGACGACAGGGTATATGGCTACACCTTC,CASSVDDRVYGYTF
-,TRBJ1-2,TRBV5-1,-,TGCGCCAGCAGCTTGGTGGGGGGTCTTAACTATGGCTACACCTTC,CASSLVGGLNYGYTF
-,TRBJ2-1,TRBV5-1,-,TGCGCCAGCAGCTTGGGACAGGCCCCTAGGTCCTACAATGAGCAGTTCTTC,CASSLGQAPRSYNEQFF
-,TRBJ2-5,TRBV7-6,-,TGTGCCAGCAGCTTAGAGATGACAGGTCGGTACTTC,CASSLEMTGRYF
-,TRBJ2-6,TRBV7-9,-,TGTGCCAGCGAGGGGGAAATGGGCAGGGAGATCACTGGGGCCAACGTCCTGACTTTC,CASEGEMGREITGANVLTF
-,TRBJ1-1,TRBV5-4,-,TGTGCCAGCAGCCGCGGAGCAGGGGACACTGAAGCTTTCTTT,CASSRGAGDTEAFF
few,TRBJ2-5,TRBV5-6,-,TGTGCCAGCAGCTTGGCCCTCGGCGGACAAGAGACCCAGTACTTC,CASSLALGGQETQYF
-,TRBJ1-4,TRBV5-1,TRBD1,TGCGCCAGCAGCTCCCAGGGACAGGGAGGCGAAAAACTGTTTTTT,CASSSQGQGGEKLFF
-,TRBJ1-2,TRBV9,TRBD1,TGTGCCAGCAGCCTCGGGACAGCGGGCACCGTTTATGGCTACACCTTC,CASSLGTAGTVYGYTF
-,TRBJ1-6,TRBV7-2,-,TGTGCCAGCAGCCCTCAGGGGAGATTGGATAATTCACCCCTCCACTTT,CASSPQGRLDNSPLHF
few,TRBJ2-3,TRBV7-2,TRBD2,TGTGCCAGCAGCTTAGCTAGCGGGGGCACAGATACGCAGTATTTT,CASSLASGGTDTQYF